These 10 T cell receptor beta chains were all obtained from the same sample, sequenced in a study of OX40 agonist ivuxolimab in advanced cancers. Using immunoSEQ multiplex PCR, the repertoire was profiled, and TCRdb retains in-frame clones only, with some absent. This repertoire shows around 99,000 clones, under 95% found once; its top ten account for 1% to 1.5%. Sample: CD4+ or CD8+ T cells sorted from blood, taken in a trial of the OX40 agonist ivuxolimab. The source of these receptors is an adult with an advanced solid tumor such as melanoma, head and neck, liver or kidney cancer.

The V gene is TRBV4-2, the J gene TRBJ2-5, with a weak D call TRBD1 (6 bases). The germline V and J ends were trimmed by 3 bases and 6 bases, with 17 bases remaining between them. Germline V CDR1 and CDR2: LGHNA, YNFKEQ. The CDR3 is 15 amino acids. This CDR3 reads CASSQDGTWGQTQYF. For the CDR3, the DNA is TGTGCCAGCAGCCAGGATGGGACATGGGGGCAGACCCAGTACTTC.

CDR3 region: CASSQREWNEQYF. In nucleotides, the CDR3 is TGTGCCAGCAGTCAGCGGGAGTGGAACGAGCAGTACTTC. J is TRBJ2-7 and V is TRBV27; 8 nucleotides agree with TRBD2. Losses at the gene ends were 5 bases for V and 5 bases for J; bases not matched to a gene: 5. The germline CDR1 and CDR2 sequences are MNHEY and SMNVEV (reference sequence). The CDR3 sequence is 13 residues long.

This clone has just one count. The chain recombines TRBV30 with TRBJ1-5; D call uncertain. The germline V gene encodes CDR1 GTSNPN and CDR2 SVGIG (reference sequence). V lost 0 bases to trimming and J lost 3 bases, with 9 bases between them. This CDR3 contains 14 residues. For the CDR3, the DNA is TGTGCCTGGAGTGTACAGCTCTACAATCAGCCCCAGCATTTT. Its translation is CAWSVQLYNQPQHF.

V usage is TRBV19 and J usage is TRBJ1-2; TRBD1 is a possible D gene (6 bases). This CDR3 spans 17 amino acids. Germline-derived CDR1 and CDR2 are LNHDA and SQIVND (reference sequence). V gave up 5 bases and J gave up 2 bases, with 21 bases separating them. The CDR3 protein is CASSFAGAQPKNYGYTF. The DNA of the CDR3 is TGTGCCAGTAGTTTCGCAGGGGCTCAGCCGAAGAACTATGGCTACACCTTC.

This sequence joins TRBV10-2 and TRBJ2-5; 12 nucleotides line up with TRBD2. Losses at the gene ends were 2 bases for V and 5 bases for J; bases not matched to a gene: 6. This CDR3 comprises 16 residues. Per the germline V gene, CDR1 is WSHSY and CDR2 is SAAADI. The CDR3 loop is CASSEASGRALETQYF. CDR3 in DNA: TGCGCCAGCAGTGAGGCTAGCGGGAGGGCCCTTGAGACCCAGTACTTC.

The rearrangement joins TRBV27 to TRBJ1-1; TRBD1 matches at 8 bases. J was trimmed by 12 bases and V by 4 bases; bases with no gene match: 10. From germline, CDR1 is MNHEY and CDR2 SMNVEV (reference sequence). The CDR3 totals 13 residues. The CDR3: CASSSGQGDGSFF. The DNA for the CDR3 is TGTGCCAGCAGTTCTGGACAGGGTGATGGGTCTTTCTTT.

The chain is built from TRBV7-2 and TRBJ1-2; 7 nucleotides line up with TRBD1. The germline V gene encodes CDR1 SGHTA and CDR2 FQGNSA. V was pared by 5 bases and J by 3 bases, with 3 bases of the junction left unmatched. The CDR3 sequence is 13 residues long. The CDR3 region has the DNA TGTGCCAGCAGCCTAGACAGGGACTATGGCTACACCTTC. It encodes CASSLDRDYGYTF.

The chain combines TRBV11-3 with TRBJ2-2; either TRBD1 or TRBD2 may supply D (6 bases each). The germline V gene has CDR1 SGHNT and CDR2 YENEEA. This CDR3 region has 15 residues. The V gene lost 1 base and the J gene lost 4 bases, with 10 bases spanning the gap. This CDR3 reads CASSLGGAGTGELFF. Written as DNA, the CDR3 is TGTGCCAGCAGCTTAGGGGGGGCCGGCACCGGGGAGCTGTTTTTT.

This CDR3 reads CATSMRQGVDGYTF. DNA for the CDR3: TGTGCCACCAGCATGCGACAGGGCGTCGATGGCTACACCTTC. The chain carries TRBV15 and TRBJ1-2; 7 nucleotides line up with TRBD1. The germline V gene encodes CDR1 LNHNV and CDR2 YYDKDF (reference sequence). The V gene end was trimmed by 4 bases and the J gene end by 6 bases; junction bases not matched to a gene: 8. The CDR3 has 14 residues.

The gene calls are TRBV19 and TRBJ2-3, with D perhaps being TRBD1 or TRBD2 (5 bases each). Trimming stripped 7 bases from V and 4 bases from J, with 21 bases between. This CDR3 has 16 amino acids. The germline CDR1 and CDR2 sequences are LNHDA and SQIVND (reference sequence). The CDR3 bases are TGTGCCAGTATCGGGATGGGGCGAGGTGACGCAGATACGCAGTATTTT. It specifies CASIGMGRGDADTQYF.